The count of the clone carrying this T cell receptor (beta chain) is one. Assay: immunoSEQ multiplex PCR; the TCRdb copy retains only in-frame clones and omits some. Of 55,000 to 65,000 clones in the sample, around 93% are singletons; the top ten hold over 0.35%. These data belong to a study of T cell changes during pregnancy in multiple sclerosis. The germline V gene has CDR1 SGHAT and CDR2 FQNNGV. This CDR3 is built from 16 residues. The ends lost 5 bases at V and 1 base at J; junction bases unmatched: 8. Here the sequenced sample was CD4+ T cells from peripheral blood mononuclear cells, taken before pregnancy. The chain couples TRBV11-2 to TRBJ2-5; 9 nucleotides agree with TRBD2. This clonotype was sampled from a female donor with multiple sclerosis, enrolled in a pregnancy study. This CDR3 reads CASSLKRLAAQETQYF. For the CDR3, the DNA is TGTGCCAGCAGCCTAAAGCGACTAGCGGCCCAAGAGACCCAGTACTTC. Full variable domain (remainder filled in from reference TRBV11-2 and TRBJ2-5): EAGVAQSPRYKIIEKRQSVAFWCNPISGHATLYWYQQILGQGPKLLIQFQNNGVVDDSQLPKDRFSAERLKGVDSTLKIQPAKLEDSAVYLCASSLKRLAAQETQYFGPGTRLLVL.